One and the same sample provided the 14 T cell receptor beta chains below, sequenced in a study of blood T cells in healthy people across ages. It was with a sample-barcoded 5' primer and a J-beta primer mix that a second PCR of about 7 to 12 cycles was run. TCRdb re-called the 5' RACE reads with MiXCR, one entry per CDR3 protein. The repertoire holds around 990,000 distinct CDR3 sequences, with roughly a quarter as singletons. These same records also appear under a second study, on T cells of mothers and their children.

Sequenced sample: blood. The source is a girl aged 2-10 years in good health.

This rearrangement joins TRBV5-1 to TRBJ2-3, with D possibly TRBD1 on 6 matching bases. Trimming shortened V by 0 bases and J by 0 bases, and 8 bases separated the two germline ends. CDR3 length: 15 amino acids. Germline V gene sequence: CDR1 SGHRS, CDR2 YFSETQ. The CDR3 DNA follows: TGCGCCAGCAGCTTGGAGGGGGTGAGCACAGATACGCAGTATTTT. Residues: CASSLEGVSTDTQYF. Together with reference TRBV5-1 and TRBJ2-3, the CDR3 gives the full variable domain: KAGVTQTPRYLIKTRGQQVTLSCSPISGHRSVSWYQQTPGQGLQFLFEYFSETQRNKGNFPGRFSGRQFSNSRSEMNVSTLELGDSALYLCASSLEGVSTDTQYFGPGTRLTVL.

A few counts support this clonotype. The rearrangement joins TRBV6-5 to TRBJ2-5; maybe TRBD1 (6 bases). The CDR3 is made up of 14 amino acids. From germline, CDR1 is MNHEY and CDR2 SVGAGI. Trimming removed 2 bases from V and 1 base from J, with 8 bases in between. The CDR3 region is CASSYLDSQETQYF. The CDR3 DNA reads as TGTGCCAGCAGTTACCTGGACAGCCAAGAGACCCAGTACTTC.

V is TRBV4-1 and J is TRBJ1-6, with 9 bases lining up with TRBD1. Germline assignment: CDR1 MGHRA and CDR2 YSYEKL. V lost 5 bases, J lost 9 bases, and 5 bases stayed unmatched. This CDR3 is 14 amino acids long. As DNA, the CDR3 is TGCGCCAGCAGCTCGGGACAGGGTCCTTCACCCCTCCACTTT. Amino acids: CASSSGQGPSPLHF.

The rearrangement joins TRBV11-2 to TRBJ2-1; D unclear. The CDR3 runs 13 residues. The germline V gene encodes CDR1 SGHAT and CDR2 FQNNGV. The V end lost 3 bases, the J end lost 6 bases, and 9 bases lay between the germline ends. CDR3 region: CASSFFNVNEQFF. The CDR3, as DNA: TGTGCCAGCAGCTTTTTTAATGTCAATGAGCAGTTCTTC.

The gene calls are TRBV29-1 and TRBJ2-3, with 14 bases that match TRBD2. V was clipped by 1 base and J by 2 bases; unmatched bases: 8. This CDR3 has 18 residues. In germline, CDR1 is SQVTM, CDR2 ANQGSEA. In DNA, the CDR3 is TGCAGCGTTGAAGCCGGACTAGCGGGGGGCCTCTTCACAGATACGCAGTATTTT. This gives the protein CSVEAGLAGGLFTDTQYF.

The CDR3 reads CASSSSDSGETQYF. The CDR3 coding sequence is TGTGCCAGCAGTTCGTCGGACTCAGGAGAGACCCAGTACTTC. The V and J genes are TRBV27 and TRBJ2-1, with D maybe TRBD2 (5 bases). The J call may not be correct, given that the DNA end is closer to TRBJ2-5. CDR1 and CDR2 (germline): MNHEY, SMNVEV (reference sequence). The CDR3 is made up of 14 amino acids.

The V and J genes are TRBV29-1 and TRBJ1-1; 8 bases line up with TRBD1. The CDR3 contains 14 residues. Looked up from germline, CDR1 is SQVTM and CDR2 is ANQGSEA. V trimming: 4 bases; J trimming: 6 bases; junction bases outside the gene matches: 10. CDR3 nucleotides: TGCAGCGTTGCGAGGCAGGGGGCGCTCCCTGAAGCTTTCTTT. This sequence encodes CSVARQGALPEAFF.

Points on this clonotype: The junction departs from the called germline gene at one end, perhaps through a read error. This rearrangement joins TRBV7-7 to TRBJ2-5, with 7 nucleotides matching TRBD1. Germline CDR1 and CDR2: SSHAT and FNYEAQ (reference sequence). CDR3 length: 15 residues. CDR3 DNA sequence: TGTGCTAGCAGCCTCTGGGACAGCGAGGAGGAGACCCAGTACTTC. Amino acid sequence: CASSLWDSEEETQYF. Supplemented by reference TRBV7-7 and TRBJ2-5, the full variable domain reads GAGVSQSPRYKVTKRGQDVTLRCDPISSHATLYWYQQALGQGPEFLTYFNYEAQPDKSGLPSDRFSAERPEGSISTLTIQRTEQRDSAMYRCASSLWDSEEETQYFGPGTRLLVL.

J is TRBJ1-1 and V is TRBV11-3, with 7 bases lining up with TRBD1. This CDR3 is built from 14 residues. V shed 6 bases, J shed 5 bases, and the junction held 9 bases outside the gene matches. Germline-derived CDR1 and CDR2 are SGHNT and YENEEA. In DNA form, the CDR3 reads TGTGCCAGCAGTTCCCAGGGGGAGAATACTGAAGCTTTCTTT. Protein: CASSSQGENTEAFF.

The table lists this clonotype with a few counts. V usage is TRBV2 and J usage is TRBJ2-1; D gene unclear. Trimming shortened V by 8 bases and J by 0 bases, and 17 bases separated the two germline ends. The CDR3 is 16 residues long. In germline, CDR1 is SNHLY, CDR2 FYNNEI. Here the CDR3 DNA reads TGTGCCAGCGGATGGGATTCCTTGAGCTCCTACAATGAGCAGTTCTTC. Residues: CASGWDSLSSYNEQFF.

As regards this clonotype: The junction and the germline gene differ at one end; a read error may be behind it. V is TRBV18 and J is TRBJ2-6; no firm D call. The length of the CDR3 is 17 residues. From germline, CDR1 is KGHSH and CDR2 LQKENI. DNA of the CDR3: TGTGCCAGCCCACCAGTTAGTCCGGCTTTGGGGGCCAACGTCCTGACTTTC. The encoded protein is CASPPVSPALGANVLTF. The variable domain in full, completed from reference TRBV18 and TRBJ2-6, reads NAGVMQNPRHLVRRRGQEARLRCSPMKGHSHVYWYRQLPEEGLKFMVYLQKENIIDESGMPKERFSAEFPKEGPSILRIQQVVRGDSAAYFCASPPVSPALGANVLTFGAGSRLTVL.

The chain uses TRBV29-1 and TRBJ2-5; D ambiguous. The CDR3 has 11 residues. The germline CDR1 and CDR2 sequences are SQVTM and ANQGSEA. The V and J ends lost 3 bases and 4 bases respectively, with 6 bases between them. CDR3 in amino acids: CSVDAPETQYF. The CDR3 coding sequence is TGCAGCGTTGATGCCCCAGAGACCCAGTACTTC. Complete variable domain (other parts from reference TRBV29-1 and TRBJ2-5): SAVISQKPSRDICQRGTSLTIQCQVDSQVTMMFWYRQQPGQSLTLIATANQGSEATYESGFVIDKFPISRPNLTFSTLTVSNMSPEDSSIYLCSVDAPETQYFGPGTRLLVL.

This sequence joins TRBV12-3 or TRBV12-4 and TRBJ2-5, with D possibly matching TRBD1 (5 bases). The J call is doubtful: the DNA matches TRBJ2-7 better. The CDR3 contains 13 residues. CDR3 coding DNA: TGTGCCAGCAGTCCCCCGGACACCTACGAGCAGTACTTC. Translation gives CASSPPDTYEQYF.

The chain combines TRBV7-9 with TRBJ2-7; D might be TRBD2 (5 bases). With 5 bases removed from V and 7 bases from J, the gap between germline ends came to 21 bases. There are 15 residues in the CDR3. Per the germline V gene, CDR1 is SEHNR and CDR2 is FQNEAQ (reference sequence). The CDR3, as DNA: TGTGCCAGCAGCCATCTAGCCCTCTCATCGGGGGAGCAGTACTTC. This codes for CASSHLALSSGEQYF.